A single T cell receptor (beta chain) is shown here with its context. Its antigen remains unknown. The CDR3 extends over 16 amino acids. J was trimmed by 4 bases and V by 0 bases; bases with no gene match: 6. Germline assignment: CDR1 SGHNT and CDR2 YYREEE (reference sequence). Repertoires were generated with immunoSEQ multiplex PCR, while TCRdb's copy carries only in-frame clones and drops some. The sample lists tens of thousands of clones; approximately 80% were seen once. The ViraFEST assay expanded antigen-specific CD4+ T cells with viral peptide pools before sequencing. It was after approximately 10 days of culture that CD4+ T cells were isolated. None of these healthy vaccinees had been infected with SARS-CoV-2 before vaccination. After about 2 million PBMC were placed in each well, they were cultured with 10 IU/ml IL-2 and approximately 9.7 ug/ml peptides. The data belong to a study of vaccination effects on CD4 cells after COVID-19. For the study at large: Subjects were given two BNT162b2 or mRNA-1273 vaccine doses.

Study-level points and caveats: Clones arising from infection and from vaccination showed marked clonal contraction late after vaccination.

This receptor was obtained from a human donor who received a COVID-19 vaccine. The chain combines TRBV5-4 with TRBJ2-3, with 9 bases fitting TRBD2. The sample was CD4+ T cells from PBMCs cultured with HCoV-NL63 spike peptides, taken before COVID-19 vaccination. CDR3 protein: CASSLAGGGVPDTQYF. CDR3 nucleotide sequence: TGTGCCAGCAGCTTGGCCGGCGGGGGGGTTCCAGATACGCAGTATTTT.